These T cell receptor beta chains were read from a single sample in a study of OX40 agonist ivuxolimab in advanced cancers. Produced via immunoSEQ multiplex PCR; TCRdb's table is partial and in-frame only. The sample has some 64,000 clones, roughly 89% seen once. Sequenced here: CD4+ or CD8+ T cells sorted from blood, sampled in a trial of the OX40 agonist ivuxolimab. The receptors derive from an adult with an advanced solid tumor such as melanoma, head and neck, liver or kidney cancer. Both conserved end residues are part of each CDR3. The D gene is left open where the match is weak. The size entry is marked missing in some rows and otherwise reads once, few, many or a size class.

CDR3 protein,CDR3 DNA,clone size,J gene,V gene,D gene
CAWSDEGGPQHF,TGTGCCTGGAGTGACGAGGGGGGGCCCCAGCATTTT,few,TRBJ1-5,TRBV30,-
CASSDSIGYGYTF,TGTGCCAGCAGTGACTCGATAGGGTACGGCTACACCTTC,-,TRBJ1-2,TRBV6-4,-
CASSEERGRTEAFF,TGCGCCAGCAGTGAAGAGAGGGGGCGGACTGAAGCTTTCTTT,-,TRBJ1-1,TRBV10-1,TRBD1
CAWSVSSGRVNEQFF,TGTGCCTGGAGTGTAAGTAGCGGGAGGGTGAATGAGCAGTTCTTC,-,TRBJ2-1,TRBV30,TRBD2
CASSRTGRDQPQHF,TGTGCCAGCAGTCGGACAGGGAGAGATCAGCCCCAGCATTTT,-,TRBJ1-5,TRBV6-1,TRBD1
CSVVWRGSSYNEQFF,TGCAGCGTTGTTTGGCGGGGTAGCTCCTACAATGAGCAGTTCTTC,-,TRBJ2-1,TRBV29-1,-
CASSAPGLDTYEQYF,TGTGCCAGCAGCGCCCCGGGCCTAGATACCTACGAGCAGTACTTC,-,TRBJ2-7,TRBV5-6,-
CASSPNAGAGNTIYF,TGTGCCAGCAGCCCCAATGCGGGAGCGGGAAACACCATATATTTT,-,TRBJ1-3,TRBV11-3,-
CASSPVSGGKNTEAFF,TGTGCCAGCTCACCAGTTTCAGGGGGGAAGAACACTGAAGCTTTCTTT,-,TRBJ1-1,TRBV18,TRBD1
CASSPGGQGGYGYTF,TGTGCCAGCAGTCCCGGGGGACAGGGGGGCTATGGCTACACCTTC,-,TRBJ1-2,TRBV2,TRBD1
CASSLAAGSEAFF,TGCGCCAGCAGCTTGGCCGCGGGGAGTGAAGCTTTCTTT,-,TRBJ1-1,TRBV5-1,-
CASSVPGQGYEQYF,TGTGCCAGCAGTGTGCCGGGACAGGGCTACGAGCAGTACTTC,-,TRBJ2-7,TRBV25-1,TRBD1
CASSLLGQGGNTGELFF,TGTGCCAGCAGCCTACTGGGACAGGGGGGTAACACCGGGGAGCTGTTTTTT,-,TRBJ2-2,TRBV5-6,TRBD1
CSASKGSEAFF,TGCAGTGCTAGTAAGGGGTCTGAAGCTTTCTTT,-,TRBJ1-1,TRBV20-1,-
CASRRDRASGELFF,TGTGCCAGCAGGCGGGACAGGGCGTCCGGGGAGCTGTTTTTT,-,TRBJ2-2,TRBV6-4,TRBD1
CASSQARTSGYNEQFF,TGCGCCAGCAGCCAAGCCAGGACTAGCGGTTACAATGAGCAGTTCTTC,-,TRBJ2-1,TRBV4-1,TRBD2
CASSRPTGIGFETQYF,TGTGCCAGCTCACGACCGACAGGTATTGGGTTTGAGACCCAGTACTTC,-,TRBJ2-5,TRBV18,-
CASSPGTISGNTIYF,TGCGCCAGCAGCCCCGGGACCATATCTGGAAACACCATATATTTT,-,TRBJ1-3,TRBV4-1,-
CASSAGSTNTEAFF,TGTGCCAGCTCAGCCGGCAGCACCAACACTGAAGCTTTCTTT,few,TRBJ1-1,TRBV18,-
CASSYYRSGRVETQYF,TGTGCCAGCAGTTATTACCGGAGCGGGAGAGTAGAGACCCAGTACTTC,-,TRBJ2-5,TRBV6-5,TRBD2
CASSQEGKGAKNIQYF,TGCGCCAGCAGCCAAGAAGGGAAGGGCGCCAAAAACATTCAGTACTTC,-,TRBJ2-4,TRBV4-1,-